This TCR beta chain stems from a study of shared clonotypes between healthy human individuals (dated by TCRdb to the early 2020s). For context, the study as a whole: The cohort included three men and a couple of women between 18 and 49 years of age. Between about 0.85 and 9.5 billion PBMCs per donor were obtained by leukapheresis. To estimate repertoire size and how much clonotype sharing occurs between individuals, the study deeply sequenced the blood TCR repertoires of about five healthy adults. For each donor, CD4 naive and CD4 memory were each run on three plates, CD8 naive on two plates, and CD8 memory on one plate. To increase sequencing depth and limit assay-specific biases, different laboratories used diverse techniques to prepare libraries and sequence TCR repertoires. General conclusions and limits of the study: When a few donors were compared, the shared fraction of clonotypes was about 5% for naive CD4, roughly 3.4% for naive CD8, 2.3% for memory CD4, and 0.3% to 0.5% for memory CD8. The genetic and exposure-history diversity represented was limited by the small number of donors. Sampling was limited to blood, and TCR repertoires in tissue likely differ from TCR repertoires in blood. Naive subsets generally had larger estimated clonotype richness than memory subsets did. Pairwise subsampling indicated that sequencing depth was expected to affect the degree of clonotype sharing among donors. Compared with non-shared clonotypes, the clonotypes found in all four sorted-subset donors had higher generation probabilities. Even with the large sequencing depth, rarefaction of the sorted-subset datasets indicated that sequencing was incomplete.

Worth noting for this clone: Its antigen has not been determined. No base quality values were provided; no much bigger clone lies one nucleotide off.

From V the trimming removes 1 base and from J it removes 2 bases, while the gene matches leave 14 bases of the junction unaccounted for. According to the germline V gene, CDR1 reads SGHDN and CDR2 reads FVKESK. The cysteine opens and the phenylalanine closes a CDR3 of 18 amino acids. The DNA shown is the 54-base CDR3, in frame from base 1. CD8 naive samples consisted of CD45RO-negative cells that were positively selected for CCR7, yielding a CD45RA+CCR7+ population without TemRA cells. The donors were healthy, HIV-negative adults who had no recently reported acute infections or vaccinations. Every donor was a Caucasian adult living in Nashville, Tennessee, USA. Blood was collected by leukapheresis, and PBMCs were isolated by Ficoll-Histopaque density gradient centrifugation and then cryopreserved in liquid nitrogen vapor phase. Purity and quantity of every magnetically sorted T cell population were checked by analytical flow cytometry. Genomic DNA was isolated from each sorted fraction and quantified by UV absorbance on a Nanodrop 2000c.

Using the deep immunoSEQ assay, multiplex PCR amplified TCR CDR3 regions from genomic DNA. For each cell subset, the extracted genomic DNA was distributed evenly across all wells of several immunoSEQ 96-well plates, and each plate served as one replicate. For sorted subsets, 150 to 250 ng of genomic DNA, equivalent to 25,000 to 30,000 T cell genomes, went into each replicate PCR. The purified libraries were quantified using a Qubit 3.0 fluorometer, sized with a Bioanalyzer 2100, and then quantified again using the KAPA Library Quantification kit. Every immunoSEQ 96-well plate was sequenced on a separate single-read 150-cycle Illumina NextSeq 550 flow cell. As for how the authors treated the data: The immunoSEQ output contained only junctional sequences without quality scores, so filtering could not match that applied to full-length reads. Sequences were annotated with PyIR, a Python wrapper for IgBLAST v1.9, and V/J genes and CDR3 were assigned using IMGT germline references. Any read was removed if the V/J assignment was weak (E-value above 1e-6), the CDR3 was missing, or the read contained stop codons, out-of-frame junctions, or ambiguous translated residues. V3J clonotypes were defined as sequences sharing an identical inferred V gene, J gene, and CDR3 amino acid sequence. Percentage overlap between repertoires was calculated by dividing the number of shared unique clonotypes by the size of the smaller repertoire. RTK rarefaction, the Chao1 estimator, and Recon v2.1 estimates of unobserved clonotypes were used to assess repertoire richness. For all TCRbeta clonotypes obtained by the gDNA method from several donors, generation probabilities were computed with OLGA. TCRdb obtained this table from immuneACCESS and retained in-frame rearrangements with V and J assigned. These tables miss some clones; where compared with another copy, unresolved V genes account for less than half of the shortfall, and the remainder is unexplained. D and trimming come from the DNA, and the V and J calls and clone size come from that table. The sample table shows roughly 1,800,000 clones, and about 95% are seen once. The ten most abundant clones make up roughly 1.2% of the sample.

The TCR sequence derives from a man younger than 35 in good health. Sequencing was done on a sample of naive CD8+ T cells sorted from blood. The cell subset or site label on this specimen signifies: CD45RA+CCR7+. This chain joins TRBV14 to TRBJ2-7; 7 bases in between match TRBD2. The DNA sequence is given as TGTGCCAGCAGCCAAGGCGTTTGGGAAGCGGGGACCCCCTACGAGCAGTACTTC. It is translated as CASSQGVWEAGTPYEQYF. With the portions outside the CDR3 filled from the reference TRBV14 and TRBJ2-7 genes, the complete variable region becomes EAGVTQFPSHSVIEKGQTVTLRCDPISGHDNLYWYRRVMGKEIKFLLHFVKESKQDESGMPNNRFLAERTGGTYSTLKVQPAELEDSGVYFCASSQGVWEAGTPYEQYFGPGTRLTVT.